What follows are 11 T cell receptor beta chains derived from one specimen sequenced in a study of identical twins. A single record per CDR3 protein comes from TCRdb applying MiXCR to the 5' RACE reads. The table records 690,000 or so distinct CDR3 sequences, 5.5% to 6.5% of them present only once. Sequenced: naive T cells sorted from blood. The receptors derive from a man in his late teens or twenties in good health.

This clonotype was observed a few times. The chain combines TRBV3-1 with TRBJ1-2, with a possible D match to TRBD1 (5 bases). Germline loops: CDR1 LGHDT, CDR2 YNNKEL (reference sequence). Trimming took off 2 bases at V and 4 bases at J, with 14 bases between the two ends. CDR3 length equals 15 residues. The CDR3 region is CASSQIPQDTYGYTF. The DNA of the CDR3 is TGTGCCAGCAGCCAAATCCCGCAGGACACCTATGGCTACACCTTC.

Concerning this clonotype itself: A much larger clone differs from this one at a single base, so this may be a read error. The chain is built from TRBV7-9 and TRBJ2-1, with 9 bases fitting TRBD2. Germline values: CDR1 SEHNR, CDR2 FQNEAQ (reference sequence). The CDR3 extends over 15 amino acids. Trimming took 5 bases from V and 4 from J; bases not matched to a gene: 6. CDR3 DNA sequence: TGTGCCAGCAGCCTCAAAGCGGGAGGATACAATGAGCAGTTCTTC. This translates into CASSLKAGGYNEQFF.

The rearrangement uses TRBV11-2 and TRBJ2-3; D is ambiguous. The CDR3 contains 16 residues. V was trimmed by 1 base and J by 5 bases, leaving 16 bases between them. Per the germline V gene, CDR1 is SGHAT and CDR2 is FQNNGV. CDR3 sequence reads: CASSLVHLSGRDTQYF. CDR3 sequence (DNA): TGTGCCAGCAGCTTAGTACACCTATCGGGTCGAGATACGCAGTATTTT.

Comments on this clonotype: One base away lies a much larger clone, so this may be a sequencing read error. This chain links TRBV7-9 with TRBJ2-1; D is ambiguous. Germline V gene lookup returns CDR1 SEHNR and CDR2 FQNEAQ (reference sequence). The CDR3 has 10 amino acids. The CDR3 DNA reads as TGTGCCAGCGATTCCAATGAGCGGTTCTTC. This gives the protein CASDSNERFF.

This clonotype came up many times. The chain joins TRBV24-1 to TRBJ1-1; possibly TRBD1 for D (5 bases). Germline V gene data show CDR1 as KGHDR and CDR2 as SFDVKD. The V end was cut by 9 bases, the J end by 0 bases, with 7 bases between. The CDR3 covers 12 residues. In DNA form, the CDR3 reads TGTGCCACCGTCAGGGTGAACACTGAAGCTTTCTTT. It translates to CATVRVNTEAFF.

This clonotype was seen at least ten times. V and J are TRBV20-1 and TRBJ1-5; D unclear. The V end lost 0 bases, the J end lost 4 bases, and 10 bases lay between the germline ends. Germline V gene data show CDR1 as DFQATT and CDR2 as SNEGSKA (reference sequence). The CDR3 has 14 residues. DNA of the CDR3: TGCAGTGCTAGAGAGGGGTGGAGAAATCAGCCCCAGCATTTT. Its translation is CSAREGWRNQPQHF.

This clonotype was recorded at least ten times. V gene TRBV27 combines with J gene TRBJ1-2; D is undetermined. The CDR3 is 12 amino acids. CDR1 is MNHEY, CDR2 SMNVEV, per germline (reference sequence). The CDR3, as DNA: TGTGGAAGTTACAGTCCATCCTATGGCTACACCTTC. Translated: CGSYSPSYGYTF.

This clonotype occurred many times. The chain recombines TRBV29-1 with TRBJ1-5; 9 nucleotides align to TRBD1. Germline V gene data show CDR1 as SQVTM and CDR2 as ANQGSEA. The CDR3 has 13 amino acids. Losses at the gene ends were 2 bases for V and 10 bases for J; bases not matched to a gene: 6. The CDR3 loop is CSVELITGGPQHF. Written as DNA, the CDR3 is TGCAGCGTTGAACTTATCACAGGGGGCCCCCAGCATTTT.

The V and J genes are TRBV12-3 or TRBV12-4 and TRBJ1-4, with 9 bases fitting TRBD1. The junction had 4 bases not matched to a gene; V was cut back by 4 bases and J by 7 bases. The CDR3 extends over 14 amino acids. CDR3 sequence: CASSSWTGVEKLFF. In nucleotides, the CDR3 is TGTGCCAGCAGTTCTTGGACAGGGGTTGAAAAACTGTTTTTT.

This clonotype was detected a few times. This chain's CDR3 is CASIDRVNTEAFF. The CDR3 nucleotides read TGTGCCAGTATCGACAGGGTGAACACTGAAGCTTTCTTT. The V gene is TRBV19, the J gene TRBJ1-1; 7 bases are shared with TRBD1. Germline V lookup: CDR1 LNHDA, CDR2 SQIVND (reference sequence). The CDR3 runs 13 residues. The V and J ends lost 7 bases and 0 bases, in that order; junction bases with no gene match: 2.

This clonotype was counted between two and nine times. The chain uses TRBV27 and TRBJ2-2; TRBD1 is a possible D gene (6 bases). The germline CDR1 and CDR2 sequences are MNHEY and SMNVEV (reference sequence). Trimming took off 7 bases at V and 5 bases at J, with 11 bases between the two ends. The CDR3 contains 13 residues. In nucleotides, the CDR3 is TGTGCCAGCACAGGGGTGGCAACCGGGGAGCTGTTTTTT. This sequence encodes CASTGVATGELFF.